Shown below are 31 T cell receptor beta chains from a single sample sequenced in a study of cytomegalovirus exposure and HLA in healthy donors. PCR primers comprised 60 Vbeta and 13 Jbeta primers. Sequencing used immunoSEQ multiplex PCR; TCRdb keeps in-frame clones, though not all of them. This table holds over 150,000 clones, roughly 77% found once. The sequenced sample was PBMCs. All receptors come from a male donor in good health and CMV-seronegative.

J is TRBJ2-7 and V is TRBV5-1, with D maybe TRBD1 (6 bases). Trimming removed 4 bases from V and 4 bases from J, with 12 bases in between. The CDR3 has 13 residues. The germline V gene has CDR1 SGHRS and CDR2 YFSETQ. Written as DNA, the CDR3 is TGCGCCAGCAGCCCCATCGACAGGTACGAGCAGTACTTC. It is translated as CASSPIDRYEQYF. Full variable domain (remainder filled in from reference TRBV5-1 and TRBJ2-7): KAGVTQTPRYLIKTRGQQVTLSCSPISGHRSVSWYQQTPGQGLQFLFEYFSETQRNKGNFPGRFSGRQFSNSRSEMNVSTLELGDSALYLCASSPIDRYEQYFGPGTRLTVT.

This chain connects TRBV27 to TRBJ2-7, with TRBD2 identical over 13 bases. There are 14 residues in the CDR3. J lost 4 bases, V lost 5 bases, and 2 bases had no gene match. Germline loops: CDR1 MNHEY, CDR2 SMNVEV (reference sequence). CDR3 sequence reads: CASSRTSGRYEQYF. The DNA of the CDR3 is TGTGCCAGCAGTCGGACTAGCGGGAGATACGAGCAGTACTTC.

The chain is built from TRBV28 and TRBJ2-1, with TRBD2 matching over 11 bases. Germline CDR1 is MDHEN and CDR2 is SYDVKM. The J segment lost 10 bases and the V segment lost 6 bases, leaving 8 bases of the junction unmatched. The CDR3 extends over 14 amino acids. CDR3 sequence (DNA): TGTGCCAGCAGGACTAGCGGGATGTCAGGGGAGCAGTTCTTC. Residues: CASRTSGMSGEQFF.

As to this clone: The junction departs from the called germline gene at one end, perhaps through a read error. The chain has TRBV5-1 and TRBJ1-4, with no clear D. The CDR3 has 14 residues. Germline V gives CDR1 SGHRS, CDR2 YFSETQ. In DNA form, the CDR3 reads TGCGCCAGCAGCCTCCTGGACGGGAATGAAGAACTGTTTTTT. This sequence encodes CASSLLDGNEELFF.

J is TRBJ1-3 and V is TRBV5-4, with D perhaps matching TRBD1 (5 bases). The germline V and J ends were trimmed by 0 bases and 6 bases, with 10 bases remaining between them. The CDR3 length is 14 residues. Germline V gives CDR1 SGHNT, CDR2 YYREEE (reference sequence). The DNA of the CDR3 is TGTGCCAGCAGCTTGGACAGGTCGGCAAACACCATATATTTT. Residues: CASSLDRSANTIYF.

This clone was detected ten times or more. The chain carries TRBV10-1 and TRBJ1-5; 8 nucleotides align to TRBD1. CDR1 is WNHNN and CDR2 is SYGVQD in the germline V gene (reference sequence). This CDR3 spans 14 amino acids. V lost 3 bases and J lost 7; bases outside the gene matches: 5. The CDR3 DNA reads TGCGCCAGCAGTGAACGGACAGGGCACCAGCCCCAGCATTTT. It translates to CASSERTGHQPQHF.

This chain joins TRBV28 and TRBJ2-7; possible D gene TRBD1, 6 bases. This CDR3 is 11 amino acids long. Trimming shortened V by 9 bases and J by 7 bases, and 13 bases separated the two germline ends. Germline assignment: CDR1 MDHEN and CDR2 SYDVKM. The CDR3 coding sequence is TGTGCCAGTCAGGGGAATGGGGAGCAGTACTTC. This sequence encodes CASQGNGEQYF.

The chain has TRBV7-6 and TRBJ1-1, with D perhaps matching TRBD1 (6 bases). Per germline, CDR1 SGHVS and CDR2 FNYEAQ. Trimming removed 5 bases from V and 4 bases from J, with 17 bases in between. This CDR3 has 15 residues. The CDR3 region has the DNA TGTGCCAGCAGCATATCTACAGGGTTCGGCACTGAAGCTTTCTTT. Its protein is CASSISTGFGTEAFF.

The genes are TRBV2 and TRBJ1-5, with D perhaps matching TRBD1 (5 bases). Trimming cost V 6 bases and J 7 bases, with 13 bases left between them. The CDR3 runs to 13 residues. Looked up from germline, CDR1 is SNHLY and CDR2 is FYNNEI. The CDR3, as DNA: TGTGCCAGCAGGGGGGGTGAACGACAGCCCCAGCATTTT. As protein: CASRGGERQPQHF.

V and J are TRBV5-1 and TRBJ2-1, with 11 positions matching TRBD2. Trimming took 4 bases from V and 3 from J; bases not matched to a gene: 3. Germline V gives CDR1 SGHRS, CDR2 YFSETQ. CDR3 length equals 15 residues. The CDR3 here is CASSHGTSGYNEQFF. The CDR3 DNA reads TGCGCCAGCAGCCACGGGACTAGCGGCTACAATGAGCAGTTCTTC. The whole variable domain, filled in from reference TRBV5-1 and TRBJ2-1, reads KAGVTQTPRYLIKTRGQQVTLSCSPISGHRSVSWYQQTPGQGLQFLFEYFSETQRNKGNFPGRFSGRQFSNSRSEMNVSTLELGDSALYLCASSHGTSGYNEQFFGPGTRLTVL.

V is TRBV10-3 and J is TRBJ2-3, with D maybe TRBD1 (6 bases). This CDR3 spans 15 amino acids. The germline V and J ends were trimmed by 5 bases and 0 bases, with 12 bases remaining between them. Germline V gene lookup returns CDR1 ENHRY and CDR2 SYGVKD. DNA for the CDR3: TGTGCCATCAGTAGTTCGGGACAAAGCACAGATACGCAGTATTTT. Its protein is CAISSSGQSTDTQYF.

The chain joins TRBV19 to TRBJ1-5; D perhaps matches TRBD1 (6 bases). Per germline, CDR1 LNHDA and CDR2 SQIVND (reference sequence). V was shortened by 5 bases and J by 0 bases, with 11 bases between the two germline ends. CDR3 size: 15 residues. This CDR3 reads CASSPWTDSNQPQHF. The CDR3 coding sequence is TGTGCCAGTAGTCCTTGGACAGATAGCAATCAGCCCCAGCATTTT.

V gene TRBV5-1 combines with J gene TRBJ1-1, with a weak D call TRBD1 (6 bases). Germline V CDR1 and CDR2: SGHRS, YFSETQ. This CDR3 spans 14 amino acids. Between the trimmed V and J ends, which lost 5 bases and 1 base, there was a span of 12 bases. CDR3 protein: CASSTGLGNTEAFF. In nucleotides, the CDR3 is TGCGCCAGCAGTACAGGGTTAGGGAACACTGAAGCTTTCTTT.

The CDR3 region is CAWSVVRGNSPLHF. DNA of the CDR3: TGTGCCTGGAGTGTTGTCCGGGGGAATTCACCCCTCCACTTT. This chain uses TRBV30 with TRBJ1-6; TRBD1 might be the D (5 bases). The V gene lost 0 bases and the J gene lost 7 bases, with 10 bases spanning the gap. Germline V gene lookup returns CDR1 GTSNPN and CDR2 SVGIG (reference sequence). The CDR3 is made up of 14 amino acids. Full variable domain (remainder filled in from reference TRBV30 and TRBJ1-6): SQTIHQWPATLVQPVGSPLSLECTVEGTSNPNLYWYRQAAGRGLQLLFYSVGIGQISSEVPQNLSASRPQDRQFILSSKKLLLSDSGFYLCAWSVVRGNSPLHFGNGTRLTVT.

The genes are TRBV9 and TRBJ1-2; D might be TRBD1 (6 bases). The length of the CDR3 is 14 residues. V lost 3 bases, J lost 0 bases, and 9 bases lay in between. Germline V CDR1 and CDR2: SGDLS, YYNGEE. The CDR3 spells CASSATGTNYGYTF. For the CDR3, the DNA is TGTGCCAGCAGCGCAACAGGGACTAACTATGGCTACACCTTC.

This chain joins TRBV7-6 and TRBJ2-7, with 9 bases matching TRBD1. The length of the CDR3 is 14 residues. Germline V gene data show CDR1 as SGHVS and CDR2 as FNYEAQ. V shed 4 bases and J 4 bases; nucleotides not matched to a gene: 5. The DNA of the CDR3 is TGTGCCAGCAGCTCGGGACAGGGTGCATACGAGCAGTACTTC. Residues: CASSSGQGAYEQYF.

This chain links TRBV29-1 with TRBJ1-5; 7 bases map to TRBD1. V shed 7 bases, J shed 2 bases, and the junction held 5 bases outside the gene matches. Germline lookup yields CDR1 SQVTM and CDR2 ANQGSEA. CDR3 length: 13 residues. The CDR3 nucleotides are TGCAGCGCTGTTCAGGGGGGCAATCAGCCCCAGCATTTT. Its translation is CSAVQGGNQPQHF.

The chain couples TRBV18 to TRBJ1-1; 8 bases are shared with TRBD1. V lost 3 bases to trimming and J lost 6 bases; unmatched junction nucleotides: 6. Germline lookup yields CDR1 KGHSH and CDR2 LQKENI. This CDR3 spans 14 amino acids. The CDR3 region is CASSPQGARAEAFF. In DNA, the CDR3 is TGTGCCAGCTCACCGCAGGGGGCGCGCGCTGAAGCTTTCTTT.

This clone has a handful of counts. The chain employs TRBV6-4 and TRBJ2-3; 9 bases match TRBD2. CDR3 length: 15 residues. V dropped 5 bases and J dropped 0; count of bases not matched to a gene: 3. Germline CDR1 reads MRHNA; CDR2 reads SNTAGT. CDR3: CASSSTSGSTDTQYF. The DNA of the CDR3 is TGTGCCAGCAGTTCGACTAGCGGTAGCACAGATACGCAGTATTTT.

This clone was seen a handful of times. The chain uses TRBV5-1 and TRBJ2-5; 13 bases line up with TRBD2. Per germline, CDR1 SGHRS and CDR2 YFSETQ. V was clipped by 6 bases and J by 2 bases; unmatched bases: 1. CDR3 size: 14 residues. The CDR3 DNA is TGCGCCAGCAAGACTAGCGGGGGGCAAGAGACCCAGTACTTC. Its translation is CASKTSGGQETQYF.

The J gene is TRBJ2-1, the V gene TRBV6-5, with 7 bases matching TRBD2. V shed 2 bases, J shed 3 bases, and the junction held 4 bases outside the gene matches. Per the germline V gene, CDR1 is MNHEY and CDR2 is SVGAGI. This CDR3 has 15 residues. The CDR3 sequence: CASSYGEGIYNEQFF. CDR3 coding DNA: TGTGCCAGCAGTTACGGGGAGGGCATCTACAATGAGCAGTTCTTC.

The chain couples TRBV9 to TRBJ2-3; a possible D gene is TRBD1 (5 bases). CDR1 and CDR2 (germline): SGDLS, YYNGEE. V was pared by 0 bases and J by 0 bases, with 11 bases between. This CDR3 contains 16 residues. CDR3 loop: CASSVGQSPSTDTQYF. CDR3 in DNA: TGTGCCAGCAGCGTAGGACAGTCACCTAGCACAGATACGCAGTATTTT.

The rearrangement joins TRBV9 to TRBJ2-3; 7 positions match TRBD1. Germline V gives CDR1 SGDLS, CDR2 YYNGEE. This CDR3 comprises 16 residues. The junction had 11 bases not matched to a gene; V was cut back by 7 bases and J by 0 bases. This CDR3 is CASGRQGATSTDTQYF. CDR3 bases: TGTGCCAGCGGCCGACAGGGAGCCACAAGCACAGATACGCAGTATTTT.

This clone was seen repeatedly, ten times or more. The rearrangement joins TRBV13 to TRBJ2-3; 10 positions match TRBD2. J was trimmed by 6 bases and V by 2 bases; bases with no gene match: 11. The CDR3 covers 17 residues. The germline CDR1 and CDR2 sequences are PRHDT and FYEKMQ (reference sequence). The CDR3: CASSLSHGTSERDTQYF. CDR3 DNA sequence: TGTGCCAGCAGCTTAAGTCATGGGACTAGCGAGAGGGATACGCAGTATTTT.

The rearrangement links TRBV15 to TRBJ2-1, with D possibly being TRBD2 (6 bases). Germline values: CDR1 LNHNV, CDR2 YYDKDF (reference sequence). V lost 4 bases and J 7 bases, leaving 17 bases between the germline ends. The length of the CDR3 is 15 residues. CDR3 loop: CATSTRGGGWNEQFF. The CDR3 DNA sequence: TGTGCCACCAGCACCCGAGGAGGAGGGTGGAATGAGCAGTTCTTC.

This sequence joins TRBV5-5 and TRBJ1-2, with 10 bases lining up with TRBD1. Germline assignment: CDR1 SGHKS and CDR2 YYEKEE (reference sequence). The ends lost 4 bases at V and 1 base at J; junction bases unmatched: 4. The length of the CDR3 is 15 residues. CDR3 in amino acids: CASSRGTGDNYGYTF. CDR3 DNA sequence: TGTGCCAGCAGCAGGGGGACAGGGGATAACTATGGCTACACCTTC.

The chain couples TRBV7-9 to TRBJ1-4; D may be TRBD1 (6 bases). Germline V gene sequence: CDR1 SEHNR, CDR2 FQNEAQ (reference sequence). V lost 1 base to trimming and J lost 5 bases, with 11 bases between them. The CDR3 spans 15 residues. In DNA, the CDR3 is TGTGCCAGCAGCTTAGTATTAGGACAGAATGAAAAACTGTTTTTT. Protein: CASSLVLGQNEKLFF.

The chain combines TRBV11-2 with TRBJ1-1; D is unclear. This CDR3 is built from 15 residues. V lost 1 base and J lost 1, with 10 bases in between. The germline V gene encodes CDR1 SGHAT and CDR2 FQNNGV. The CDR3 reads CASSLGVSGNTEAFF. DNA for the CDR3: TGTGCCAGCAGCTTAGGGGTCAGCGGGAACACTGAAGCTTTCTTT. The full variable domain, rest sourced from reference TRBV11-2 and TRBJ1-1, is EAGVAQSPRYKIIEKRQSVAFWCNPISGHATLYWYQQILGQGPKLLIQFQNNGVVDDSQLPKDRFSAERLKGVDSTLKIQPAKLEDSAVYLCASSLGVSGNTEAFFGQGTRLTVV.

CDR3 loop: CASSPYGGGNEQFF. CDR3 nucleotide sequence: TGCGCCAGCAGCCCTTACGGCGGGGGCAATGAGCAGTTCTTC. The chain links TRBV4-1 to TRBJ2-1; 7 bases are a match to TRBD2. Looked up from germline, CDR1 is MGHRA and CDR2 is YSYEKL. The CDR3 has 14 residues. V gave up 4 bases and J gave up 6 bases; unmatched junction bases: 6.

This clone was recorded once. This chain connects TRBV12-5 to TRBJ1-2; the D is unclear. V lost 1 base to trimming and J lost 0 bases, with 6 bases between them. This CDR3 has 14 residues. Germline assignment: CDR1 LGHNT and CDR2 FRNRAP. The CDR3 sequence is CASGLGGTNYGYTF. DNA of the CDR3: TGTGCTAGTGGTTTGGGAGGAACTAACTATGGCTACACCTTC.

The rearrangement uses TRBV15 and TRBJ1-1; possibly TRBD1 for D (6 bases). The CDR3 runs to 17 residues. With 1 base removed from V and 0 bases from J, the gap between germline ends came to 15 bases. Germline V gives CDR1 LNHNV, CDR2 YYDKDF (reference sequence). CDR3 sequence reads: CATSRGQGIYLNTEAFF. CDR3 coding DNA: TGTGCCACCAGCAGAGGGCAGGGGATTTATCTGAACACTGAAGCTTTCTTT.